This T cell receptor beta chain was captured by sequencing in a study of response to subunit inactivated influenza vaccine. Trimming pared 7 bases from V and 8 bases from J, leaving 20 bases between. The CDR3 is 14 amino acids. In germline, CDR1 is MNHNS, CDR2 SASEGT. One entry per CDR3 protein, called by TCRdb with MiXCR from the RT-PCR reads. The sample lists some 550,000 distinct CDR3 sequences; around 25% were seen once. The data were also submitted as part of a second study, on T cells expressing NK-cell markers. Turning to that study: It was by 5'RACE template switching with UMIs that TCR beta cDNA was made. One of eight sequenced donors was HCMV-seronegative; the other seven were seropositive. Dominant NKG2C+ clonotypes accounted for roughly 1.0-7.0% of CD8+ T cells in roughly 6 donors.

The TCR sequence derives from a man in his fifties who received an inactivated influenza vaccine. The starting material was CD4+ T cells sorted from PBMCs, obtained about 13 days after vaccination. This chain connects TRBV6-1 to TRBJ1-2, with D possibly TRBD1 on 6 matching bases. The CDR3 DNA is TGTGCCAGCACCACCACGAGGGGGGCGGGAGGCTACACCTTC. Protein product: CASTTTRGAGGYTF.